Listed here are 15 T cell receptor beta chains from one sample, sequenced in a study of Tregs in tolerant kidney transplant recipients. Sequencing was performed with immunoSEQ multiplex PCR; in TCRdb, only in-frame clones are kept and a portion is missing. The sample has more than 60,000 clones, 95% to 98% seen once. The sequencing here drew on CD4+ T cells from blood, taken before the transplant. All receptors derive from a human donor who received a combined kidney and bone marrow transplant.

The chain employs TRBV19 and TRBJ1-1; TRBD1 aligns across 10 bases. This CDR3 contains 14 residues. J was trimmed by 4 bases and V by 4 bases; bases with no gene match: 3. Germline CDR1 is LNHDA and CDR2 is SQIVND (reference sequence). CDR3 residues: CASSKGQGGTEAFF. The CDR3 DNA follows: TGTGCCAGTAGTAAAGGACAGGGGGGCACTGAAGCTTTCTTT.

This chain uses TRBV4-2 with TRBJ2-7; 7 bases agree with TRBD1. Germline trimming cut 0 bases from V and 4 bases from J; bases unmatched to any gene: 15. This CDR3 is built from 18 residues. CDR1 and CDR2 (germline): LGHNA, YNFKEQ. The DNA of the CDR3 is TGTGCCAGCAGCCAAGACGCCCCAACAGGGGAACCCGCTTACGAGCAGTACTTC. Its translation is CASSQDAPTGEPAYEQYF.

This chain links TRBV10-3 with TRBJ1-1; D uncertain. CDR1 and CDR2 from the germline V gene are ENHRY and SYGVKD. V lost 10 bases and J lost 1, with 16 bases in between. This CDR3 is built from 14 residues. This chain's CDR3 is CATSIGEGNTEAFF. The CDR3 DNA sequence: TGTGCCACCTCAATAGGAGAGGGGAACACTGAAGCTTTCTTT.

V usage is TRBV28 and J usage is TRBJ1-5; weak D call: TRBD1 (5 bases). CDR1 MDHEN and CDR2 SYDVKM come from the germline V gene. Trimming shortened V by 1 base and J by 6 bases, and 13 bases separated the two germline ends. This CDR3 contains 15 residues. The CDR3 loop reads CASSLLLGGGQPQHF. The CDR3 bases are TGTGCCAGCAGTTTATTGTTGGGGGGAGGTCAGCCCCAGCATTTT.

The V call is TRBV7-6, the J call TRBJ2-5; 8 bases line up with TRBD1. The V segment lost 4 bases and the J segment 4 bases; nucleotides outside the gene matches: 2. The germline CDR1 and CDR2 sequences are SGHVS and FNYEAQ. The CDR3 is made up of 13 amino acids. The CDR3 coding sequence is TGTGCCAGCAGCTCAGACAGGGGAGAGACCCAGTACTTC. It encodes CASSSDRGETQYF.

V gene TRBV7-2 combines with J gene TRBJ2-4; 7 positions agree with TRBD1. Trimming removed 4 bases from V and 2 bases from J; junction bases left unmatched: 8. Germline values: CDR1 SGHTA, CDR2 FQGNSA. The CDR3 is made up of 16 amino acids. The CDR3 reads CASSSRQGYPKNIQYF. In nucleotides, the CDR3 is TGTGCCAGCAGCTCCCGACAGGGTTATCCCAAAAACATTCAGTACTTC.

V gene TRBV11-2 combines with J gene TRBJ2-1; 7 bases line up with TRBD2. CDR3 length equals 16 residues. V shed 4 bases, J shed 0 bases, and the junction held 6 bases outside the gene matches. Germline V gene data show CDR1 as SGHAT and CDR2 as FQNNGV. The CDR3 bases are TGTGCCAGCAGCTCTCGACTAGCCCTCTCCTACAATGAGCAGTTCTTC. Translated, it gives CASSSRLALSYNEQFF.

This clone was counted once. The chain uses TRBV29-1 and TRBJ2-7, with a tentative D call TRBD2 (6 bases). This CDR3 contains 13 residues. From germline, CDR1 is SQVTM and CDR2 ANQGSEA. V lost 6 bases to trimming and J lost 0 bases, with 12 bases between them. CDR3 region: CSVTRTNSYEQYF. CDR3 bases: TGCAGCGTGACACGGACTAACTCCTACGAGCAGTACTTC.

The chain carries TRBV5-1 and TRBJ2-1; perhaps TRBD1 as D (7 bases). Germline loops: CDR1 SGHRS, CDR2 YFSETQ. There are 20 residues in the CDR3. Trimming shortened V by 1 base and J by 1 base, and 24 bases separated the two germline ends. In DNA form, the CDR3 reads TGCGCCAGCAGCTTGATGGGATGGAGGGGGACAGACCCGTCCTACAATGAGCAGTTCTTC. This codes for CASSLMGWRGTDPSYNEQFF.

The chain couples TRBV19 to TRBJ2-3; D not resolved. Germline assignment: CDR1 LNHDA and CDR2 SQIVND (reference sequence). Between the trimmed V and J ends, which lost 6 bases and 2 bases, there was a span of 15 bases. CDR3 length: 15 amino acids. CDR3 nucleotide sequence: TGTGCCAGTAGCTCCCCCGCAGGCAACACAGATACGCAGTATTTT. This gives the protein CASSSPAGNTDTQYF.

V and J are TRBV19 and TRBJ2-3; D may be TRBD1 (6 bases). The CDR3 is 14 residues long. V lost 7 bases, J lost 1 base, and 12 bases lay in between. From germline, CDR1 is LNHDA and CDR2 SQIVND (reference sequence). CDR3 sequence reads: CASTQGPRTDTQYF. For the CDR3, the DNA is TGTGCCAGTACTCAGGGGCCCCGCACAGATACGCAGTATTTT.

The chain carries TRBV20-1 and TRBJ1-1; 8 bases fit TRBD1. The V segment lost 1 base and the J segment 11 bases; nucleotides outside the gene matches: 3. The CDR3 covers 11 residues. Germline V gene lookup returns CDR1 DFQATT and CDR2 SNEGSKA (reference sequence). The CDR3 region is CSARAQGAAFF. The CDR3 DNA follows: TGCAGTGCTAGAGCCCAGGGGGCCGCTTTCTTT.

The V and J genes are TRBV5-1 and TRBJ2-2; 15 bases line up with TRBD2. V was clipped by 6 bases and J by 6 bases; unmatched bases: 6. Per germline, CDR1 SGHRS and CDR2 YFSETQ. The CDR3 loop spans 16 amino acids. CDR3 residues: CASIWTSGGVSGELFF. The CDR3 coding sequence is TGCGCCAGCATCTGGACTAGCGGGGGGGTATCCGGGGAGCTGTTTTTT.

The chain combines TRBV19 with TRBJ2-1; D gene uncertain. The CDR3 sequence is 11 residues long. Per germline, CDR1 LNHDA and CDR2 SQIVND (reference sequence). The ends were cut back, 6 bases at V and 15 bases at J, with 15 bases in the middle. The CDR3 DNA reads TGTGCCAGTAGCACCCGGTCTCTCGCGTTCTTC. Amino acid sequence: CASSTRSLAFF.

The rearrangement joins TRBV7-2 to TRBJ1-2; D may be TRBD1 (5 bases). This CDR3 spans 16 amino acids. CDR1 is SGHTA and CDR2 is FQGNSA in the germline V gene. V lost 4 bases and J 7 bases, leaving 22 bases between the germline ends. The CDR3 region has the DNA TGTGCCAGCAGCTCCGGGGGAGGCGGCAGGGTTTCTGGCTACACCTTC. Its protein is CASSSGGGGRVSGYTF. Using reference TRBV7-2 and TRBJ1-2 for the parts outside the CDR3, the full variable domain is GAGVSQSPSNKVTEKGKDVELRCDPISGHTALYWYRQSLGQGLEFLIYFQGNSAPDKSGLPSDRFSAERTGGSVSTLTIQRTQQEDSAVYLCASSSGGGGRVSGYTFGSGTRLTVV.